Listed here is a single T cell receptor (beta chain). Its antigen is undetermined. This sample stems from a study of cytomegalovirus exposure and HLA in healthy donors. About the study: The same platform used for the roughly 610 first-cohort repertoires was also used for the 90 to 150 validation repertoires, as a later analysis reported.

Repertoires were generated with immunoSEQ multiplex PCR, while TCRdb's copy carries only in-frame clones and drops some. The sample yields 75,000 to 95,000 clones, 96% seen once. General study results and limits: Reported results showed that the classifier diagnosed cytomegalovirus status with high specificity and sensitivity. CMV antigen specificity was confirmed in vitro for three CMV-associated chains.

The CDR3 consists of 14 residues. The chain employs TRBV21-1 and TRBJ2-3; the listed D gene, TRBD1, was not tested against the DNA. TRBV21-1 is marked as a pseudogene. The receptor comes from a man between 18 and 29 years old in good health and CMV-seronegative. Sequenced material: PBMCs. Here the CDR3 reads CATRRDRGLDTQYF. The CDR3 nucleotides read TGTGCCACCAGACGGGACAGGGGGCTTGATACGCAGTATTTT.